This T cell receptor (beta chain) was observed in a study of blood T cell repertoires in COVID-19. Profiling relied on immunoSEQ multiplex PCR, and the TCRdb table lists in-frame clones only, not all of them. This table holds roughly 260,000 clones, about 90% found once. V was clipped by 2 bases and J by 13 bases, with 18 bases between them. The CDR3 runs to 14 residues. The germline V gene has CDR1 SGHTA and CDR2 FQGNSA. Sample: peripheral blood. The J gene is TRBJ2-1, the V gene TRBV7-2, with a weak D call TRBD2 (6 bases). The source is a person aged 18 to 35 with COVID-19, enrolled during active disease. The CDR3 DNA sequence: TGTGCCAGCAGCTTAATACCTAAGGGACTGGACCAGTTCTTC. This gives the protein CASSLIPKGLDQFF.